Listed below are T cell receptor beta chains from one sample, sequenced in a study of graft-versus-host responses after intestinal transplantation. TCRdb's copy holds only in-frame clones and misses some; the assay was immunoSEQ multiplex PCR. This table has nearly 100,000 clones, more than 80% appearing once. The material was PBMCs, obtained about 440 days after intestinal transplant. Every receptor here comes from a human patient who received an intestinal transplant, so some T cells may come from the graft donor. Both conserved end residues are part of each CDR3. Fields, in order: clone size, D gene, V gene, J gene, CDR3 protein, CDR3 DNA. A D gene is named only where the DNA matches it firmly. Clone sizes are given selectively: once, few, many, or a class where the clone is expanded.

>-|-|TRBV7-3|TRBJ2-3
CASSSDREDTQYF
TGTGCCAGCAGTTCGGACCGTGAGGATACGCAGTATTTT
>-|-|TRBV7-8|TRBJ1-3
CATKHQPGNTIYF
TGTGCCACTAAGCATCAACCTGGAAACACCATATATTTT
>once|TRBD1|TRBV6-6|TRBJ1-5
CASRQTGGGEPQHF
TGTGCCAGCAGGCAGACAGGGGGCGGGGAGCCCCAGCATTTT
>-|-|TRBV18|TRBJ1-5
CASSPNRDNQPQHF
TGTGCCAGCTCACCAAACAGGGACAATCAGCCCCAGCATTTT
>-|-|TRBV5-1|TRBJ1-5
CASSWRGAYSNQPQHF
TGCGCCAGCAGCTGGAGGGGGGCATATAGCAATCAGCCCCAGCATTTT
>-|TRBD1|TRBV29-1|TRBJ2-6
CSVQGASGSGANVLTF
TGCAGCGTCCAGGGGGCTTCTGGATCTGGGGCCAACGTCCTGACTTTC
>-|TRBD1|TRBV6-1|TRBJ1-2
CASSAPDRGNYGYTF
TGTGCCAGCAGCGCCCCAGACAGGGGGAACTATGGCTACACCTTC
>-|-|TRBV6-5|TRBJ1-5
CASRSGSQPQHF
TGTGCCAGCCGGTCAGGTAGTCAGCCCCAGCATTTT
>-|TRBD1|TRBV6-5|TRBJ2-7
CASSGDRGGGYEQYF
TGTGCCAGCAGTGGTGACAGGGGCGGTGGTTACGAGCAGTACTTC
>-|-|TRBV6-1|TRBJ1-1
CASSPLGGENEAFF
TGTGCCAGCAGTCCACTGGGGGGAGAAAATGAAGCTTTCTTT
>-|-|TRBV7-9|TRBJ2-7
CASSFDPYEQYF
TGTGCCAGCAGTTTCGACCCCTACGAGCAGTACTTC
>-|-|TRBV19|TRBJ2-7
CASSRDRYEQYF
TGTGCCAGTAGCCGGGACCGCTACGAGCAGTACTTC
>-|-|TRBV20-1|TRBJ2-7
CSARVSYEQYF
TGCAGTGCCAGGGTGTCCTACGAGCAGTACTTC
>-|-|TRBV6-1|TRBJ1-5
CASRGQHNQPQHF
TGTGCCAGCAGGGGGCAGCACAATCAGCCCCAGCATTTT
>-|-|TRBV7-6|TRBJ1-4
CASSLGGGIEKLFF
TGTGCCAGCAGCTTGGGAGGAGGGATCGAAAAACTGTTTTTT
>-|-|TRBV6-1|TRBJ1-5
CASRPLGARNQPQHF
TGTGCCAGCAGACCCCTGGGGGCGCGCAATCAGCCCCAGCATTTT
>-|-|TRBV9|TRBJ1-5
CASSLSDSYWPQHF
TGTGCCAGCAGCCTATCCGACAGTTATTGGCCCCAGCATTTT
>-|TRBD2|TRBV5-1|TRBJ2-7
CASSLAGGSSYEQYF
TGCGCCAGCAGCTTGGCCGGGGGGTCCTCCTACGAGCAGTACTTC
>-|TRBD1|TRBV5-5|TRBJ1-6
CASSWGTGINSPLHF
TGTGCCAGCAGCTGGGGGACAGGGATTAATTCACCCCTCCACTTT
>-|-|TRBV7-3|TRBJ1-1
CASSGQGGTEAFF
TGTGCCAGCAGCGGGCAGGGTGGGACTGAAGCTTTCTTT
>-|TRBD1|TRBV5-1|TRBJ2-7
CASSILTGIGYEQYF
TGCGCCAGCAGCATATTGACAGGGATCGGGTACGAGCAGTACTTC
>-|-|TRBV6-4|TRBJ2-6
CASSAASGANVLTF
TGTGCCAGCAGTGCGGCTTCTGGGGCCAACGTCCTGACTTTC
>-|TRBD1|TRBV6-6|TRBJ2-7
CASSSRQGSYEQYF
TGTGCCAGCAGTTCCCGACAGGGTTCCTACGAGCAGTACTTC
>-|-|TRBV5-1|TRBJ1-1
CASSPGWSNTEAFF
TGCGCCAGCAGCCCCGGATGGTCGAACACTGAAGCTTTCTTT
>-|-|TRBV2|TRBJ1-1
CASIRGRGGETEAFF
TGTGCCAGCATAAGGGGCAGGGGAGGAGAAACTGAAGCTTTCTTT
>-|-|TRBV10-3|TRBJ2-7
CAISEGQAYEQYF
TGTGCCATCAGTGAGGGGCAGGCCTACGAGCAGTACTTC
>-|-|TRBV21-1|TRBJ2-3
CASSKVFCFESDTQYF
TGTGCCAGCAGCAAAGTGTTTTGTTTTGAGTCGGATACGCAGTATTTT
>-|TRBD1|TRBV18|TRBJ1-2
CASSRLERVGQEDGYTF
TGTGCCAGCTCACGTCTCGAGCGAGTGGGACAGGAGGATGGCTACACCTTC
>-|-|TRBV7-3|TRBJ2-1
CASSPTGGKDEQFF
TGTGCCAGCAGCCCAACCGGGGGAAAGGATGAGCAGTTCTTC
>-|TRBD1|TRBV10-3|TRBJ1-3
CAISGTGAGNTIYF
TGTGCCATCAGTGGGACAGGGGCTGGAAACACCATATATTTT
>-|TRBD2|TRBV2|TRBJ2-2
CASSRSGGSNTGELFF
TGTGCCAGCAGCCGTAGCGGGGGATCTAACACCGGGGAGCTGTTTTTT
>-|TRBD1|TRBV25-1|TRBJ2-1
CASSLTGTGVSEQFF
TGTGCCAGCAGTTTAACCGGGACAGGGGTTAGTGAGCAGTTCTTC
>few|TRBD2|TRBV6-1|TRBJ2-2
CASSGTSGELFF
TGTGCCAGCAGTGGGACTAGCGGGGAGCTGTTTTTT
>-|-|TRBV6-6|TRBJ2-7
CASSYNAPNSYEQYF
TGTGCCAGCAGTTACAACGCACCTAACTCCTACGAGCAGTACTTC
>-|TRBD1|TRBV13|TRBJ1-6
CASSRRTGTSPLHF
TGTGCCAGCAGCCGGCGGACAGGGACTTCACCCCTCCACTTT
>-|-|TRBV15|TRBJ2-3
CATSRVPGSTDTQYF
TGTGCCACCAGCAGAGTTCCGGGTTCCACAGATACGCAGTATTTT
>once|TRBD1|TRBV2|TRBJ2-7
CASTLPDRSSYEQYF
TGTGCCAGCACCTTACCGGACAGGAGCTCCTACGAGCAGTACTTC
>-|TRBD2|TRBV11-2|TRBJ2-1
CASRGSSGVDEQFF
TGTGCCAGCAGGGGGAGTAGCGGGGTCGATGAGCAGTTCTTC
>-|TRBD1|TRBV5-1|TRBJ1-4
CASSLDPQGGNEKLFF
TGCGCCAGCAGCTTGGACCCCCAGGGGGGTAATGAAAAACTGTTTTTT
>-|-|TRBV6-1|TRBJ2-5
CASSEGTNQETQYF
TGTGCCAGCAGTGAAGGAACTAACCAAGAGACCCAGTACTTC
>-|-|TRBV15|TRBJ2-5
CATSKPRGKGKETQYF
TGTGCCACCAGCAAACCTAGGGGGAAAGGCAAAGAGACCCAGTACTTC
>-|TRBD1|TRBV6-4|TRBJ1-5
CASKNRGLKCQPQHF
TGTGCCAGCAAAAACAGGGGGTTAAAGTGCCAGCCCCAGCATTTT
>-|-|TRBV7-2|TRBJ1-5
CASSLGSGNQPQHF
TGTGCCAGCAGCTTAGGATCGGGAAATCAGCCCCAGCATTTT
>-|-|TRBV4-1|TRBJ1-2
CASSQAGTYYGYTF
TGCGCCAGCAGCCAAGCCGGGACCTACTATGGCTACACCTTC
>-|-|TRBV5-1|TRBJ2-1
CASSLYYNEQFF
TGCGCCAGCAGCCTCTACTACAATGAGCAGTTCTTC
>-|-|TRBV11-2|TRBJ1-1
CATNVGNTEAFF
TGTGCCACCAATGTAGGGAACACTGAAGCTTTCTTT
>-|-|TRBV7-9|TRBJ1-3
CASSSDLGNTIYF
TGTGCCAGCAGCTCGGACCTGGGAAACACCATATATTTT
>once|-|TRBV19|TRBJ2-7
CASSVTVTYEQYF
TGTGCCAGTAGTGTGACGGTAACCTACGAGCAGTACTTC
>-|-|TRBV27|TRBJ1-1
CASSFGSEAFF
TGTGCCAGCAGTTTTGGGAGTGAAGCTTTCTTT
>-|-|TRBV7-6|TRBJ2-1
CASSYEGSWEDEQFF
TGTGCCAGCAGCTACGAGGGCTCGTGGGAAGACGAGCAGTTCTTC
>-|TRBD1|TRBV10-3|TRBJ2-2
CAISPGTGSATGELFF
TGTGCCATCAGTCCCGGGACAGGGTCGGCCACCGGGGAGCTGTTTTTT
>-|TRBD1|TRBV4-1|TRBJ2-1
CASSQDRGYNEQFF
TGCGCCAGCAGCCAGGACAGGGGCTACAATGAGCAGTTCTTC
>-|-|TRBV4-1|TRBJ1-3
CASSQGALSGNTIYF
TGCGCCAGCAGCCAAGGGGCTCTCTCTGGAAACACCATATATTTT
>-|TRBD1|TRBV29-1|TRBJ1-1
CSVEDRDRATEAFF
TGCAGCGTTGAAGATCGGGACAGGGCCACTGAAGCTTTCTTT
>-|TRBD1|TRBV4-1|TRBJ2-7
CASSQYGTGGNEQYF
TGCGCCAGCAGCCAATATGGGACAGGGGGAAACGAGCAGTACTTC